These 2 T cell receptor beta chains were all obtained from the same sample, sequenced in a study of T cell responses to AZD1222 COVID-19 vaccine. Profiling relied on immunoSEQ multiplex PCR, and the TCRdb table lists in-frame clones only, not all of them. The table has tens of thousands of clones, around 91% seen once; the top ten hold around 8%. The material sequenced was peripheral blood, taken on day 0 of AZD1222 vaccination. The origin of the receptors is an adult in good health.

This clone was seen just once. This sequence joins TRBV4-3 and TRBJ2-3; D uncertain. Trimming cost V 4 bases and J 6 bases, with 5 bases left between them. Germline V CDR1 and CDR2: LGHNA, YSLEER. The CDR3 runs 11 residues. As DNA, the CDR3 is TGCGCCAGCAGCCCCTCCGATACGCAGTATTTT. As protein: CASSPSDTQYF.

This rearrangement joins TRBV19 to TRBJ2-1, with 7 bases lining up with TRBD2. The CDR3 sequence is 15 residues long. Looked up from germline, CDR1 is LNHDA and CDR2 is SQIVND (reference sequence). The junction had 7 bases not matched to a gene; V was cut back by 4 bases and J by 4 bases. CDR3 bases: TGTGCCAGTAGTACCGAAGAGCGGGGATACAATGAGCAGTTCTTC. Its protein product is CASSTEERGYNEQFF.